What follows are 25 T cell receptor beta chains derived from one specimen sequenced in a study of PD-L1 blockade in urothelial cancer. Assay: immunoSEQ multiplex PCR; the TCRdb copy retains only in-frame clones and omits some. The repertoire holds around 120,000 clones, with approximately 85% as singletons. This sample comprised PBMCs, obtained around atezolizumab (anti-PD-L1) treatment. The receptors come from a man in his fifties or sixties with urothelial cancer.

The chain links TRBV5-1 to TRBJ2-2; 8 bases match TRBD2. Germline CDR1 reads SGHRS; CDR2 reads YFSETQ. The junction had 6 bases not matched to a gene; V was cut back by 4 bases and J by 4 bases. The CDR3 has 15 residues. The DNA for the CDR3 is TGCGCCAGCAGCCTACCCGGGACTAGCACCGGGGAGCTGTTTTTT. Its protein is CASSLPGTSTGELFF. The whole variable domain, remainder taken from reference TRBV5-1 and TRBJ2-2, is KAGVTQTPRYLIKTRGQQVTLSCSPISGHRSVSWYQQTPGQGLQFLFEYFSETQRNKGNFPGRFSGRQFSNSRSEMNVSTLELGDSALYLCASSLPGTSTGELFFGEGSRLTVL.

J is TRBJ2-4 and V is TRBV19, with D uncertain. The CDR3 is 16 residues long. The ends were cut back, 1 base at V and 0 bases at J, with 10 bases in the middle. Germline lookup yields CDR1 LNHDA and CDR2 SQIVND (reference sequence). Here the CDR3 DNA reads TGTGCCAGTAGTATAGGATCCCGGTTAGCCAAAAACATTCAGTACTTC. This encodes CASSIGSRLAKNIQYF.

The chain recombines TRBV2 with TRBJ2-7; 9 bases line up with TRBD1. This CDR3 comprises 17 residues. The V gene end was trimmed by 6 bases and the J gene end by 9 bases; junction bases not matched to a gene: 21. The germline V gene encodes CDR1 SNHLY and CDR2 FYNNEI. The CDR3 is CASRRDRATEITSGQYF. CDR3 nucleotide sequence: TGTGCCAGCAGACGGGACAGGGCGACTGAAATAACGTCGGGGCAGTACTTC.

This chain links TRBV5-1 with TRBJ1-2, with 8 bases lining up with TRBD1. Per germline, CDR1 SGHRS and CDR2 YFSETQ. CDR3 length equals 15 residues. Germline trimming cut 4 bases from V and 6 bases from J; bases unmatched to any gene: 11. The CDR3 region has the DNA TGCGCCAGCAGCCCAACGATTCAGGGGGCAGATGGCTACACCTTC. It specifies CASSPTIQGADGYTF.

The J gene is TRBJ2-5, the V gene TRBV15; D may be TRBD1 (5 bases). In germline, CDR1 is LNHNV, CDR2 YYDKDF (reference sequence). Trimming pared 0 bases from V and 4 bases from J, leaving 12 bases between. This CDR3 contains 15 residues. In DNA form, the CDR3 reads TGTGCCACCAGCAGAGATCCCGACAGTGGAGAGACCCAGTACTTC. Its translation is CATSRDPDSGETQYF.

The chain combines TRBV11-2 with TRBJ2-5, with 11 bases identical to TRBD1. Unmatched junction bases numbered 18, after V lost 3 bases and J lost 9 bases. The CDR3 is 18 residues long. Germline V gives CDR1 SGHAT, CDR2 FQNNGV. In DNA form, the CDR3 reads TGTGCCAGCAGCTTTCGGACAGGGGGCTTTGCCTTCCCGGCGGCCCAGTACTTC. Its protein product is CASSFRTGGFAFPAAQYF. The full variable domain, with the rest looked up from reference TRBV11-2 and TRBJ2-5, is EAGVAQSPRYKIIEKRQSVAFWCNPISGHATLYWYQQILGQGPKLLIQFQNNGVVDDSQLPKDRFSAERLKGVDSTLKIQPAKLEDSAVYLCASSFRTGGFAFPAAQYFGPGTRLLVL.

The rearrangement links TRBV19 to TRBJ1-5, with D perhaps matching TRBD1 (5 bases). In germline, CDR1 is LNHDA, CDR2 SQIVND (reference sequence). The CDR3 length is 17 residues. V was shortened by 6 bases and J by 0 bases, with 18 bases between the two germline ends. For the CDR3, the DNA is TGTGCCAGTAGCCACACGAGACAGAAGTATAGCAATCAGCCCCAGCATTTT. Protein product: CASSHTRQKYSNQPQHF.

The V gene is TRBV6-4, the J gene TRBJ2-7; 7 positions agree with TRBD1. V lost 10 bases, J lost 4 bases, and 10 bases stayed unmatched. This CDR3 is built from 13 residues. Germline V gives CDR1 MRHNA, CDR2 SNTAGT. The chain's CDR3 is CATPQGPSYEQYF. The CDR3 DNA reads as TGTGCCACTCCACAGGGGCCCTCTTACGAGCAGTACTTC.

The chain employs TRBV28 and TRBJ2-1; 10 bases match TRBD2. Germline V gene data show CDR1 as MDHEN and CDR2 as SYDVKM. The CDR3 is 16 residues long. J was trimmed by 5 bases and V by 2 bases; bases with no gene match: 6. CDR3 loop: CASSLRTSGGNNEQFF. CDR3 DNA sequence: TGTGCCAGCAGTTTAAGGACTAGCGGAGGAAACAATGAGCAGTTCTTC.

The rearrangement uses TRBV18 and TRBJ1-2, with D hard to call. The CDR3 is 14 residues long. With 3 bases removed from V and 0 bases from J, the gap between germline ends came to 8 bases. Germline V gives CDR1 KGHSH, CDR2 LQKENI. The CDR3 region is CASSPPNSNYGYTF. The CDR3 bases are TGTGCCAGCTCACCTCCTAATTCTAACTATGGCTACACCTTC.

For this clone: The sample has other DNA sequences that encode this CDR3 too. The rearrangement links TRBV5-1 to TRBJ2-5; maybe TRBD1 (5 bases). The CDR3 loop spans 12 amino acids. V was trimmed by 5 bases and J by 1 base, leaving 6 bases between them. Germline CDR1 SGHRS, CDR2 YFSETQ. In DNA, the CDR3 is TGCGCCAGCAGTGGGGCCCAAGAGACCCAGTACTTC. Translation gives CASSGAQETQYF.

CDR3 in amino acids: CASSLGQVPSYEQYF. In DNA form, the CDR3 reads TGTGCCAGCAGTTTAGGGCAGGTTCCCTCCTACGAGCAGTACTTC. The rearrangement links TRBV28 to TRBJ2-7; no firm D call. Per germline, CDR1 MDHEN and CDR2 SYDVKM. CDR3 length: 15 residues. The germline V and J ends were trimmed by 2 bases and 0 bases, with 11 bases remaining between them.

V and J are TRBV28 and TRBJ2-7; TRBD1 agrees at 9 bases. The CDR3 contains 15 residues. V was clipped by 7 bases and J by 5 bases; unmatched bases: 12. Germline V gives CDR1 MDHEN, CDR2 SYDVKM. This CDR3 is CASINKDRGVNEQYF. The CDR3 DNA sequence: TGTGCCAGCATTAATAAAGACAGGGGGGTCAACGAGCAGTACTTC.

This clone was seen a few times. The chain combines TRBV19 with TRBJ2-7, with TRBD1 matching over 8 bases. CDR1 and CDR2 from the germline V gene are LNHDA and SQIVND (reference sequence). The CDR3 extends over 14 amino acids. V was clipped by 4 bases and J by 3 bases; unmatched bases: 5. The CDR3 sequence: CASSRGTGLYEQYF. CDR3 coding DNA: TGTGCCAGTAGTAGGGGGACAGGCCTCTACGAGCAGTACTTC.

This clone was observed once. The genes are TRBV5-4 and TRBJ2-3; 9 bases are a match to TRBD2. This CDR3 spans 15 amino acids. Per germline, CDR1 SGHNT and CDR2 YYREEE (reference sequence). V lost 1 base to trimming and J lost 1 base; unmatched junction nucleotides: 1. The CDR3 region is CASSLIAGGTDTQYF. CDR3 sequence (DNA): TGTGCCAGCAGCTTGATAGCGGGAGGCACAGATACGCAGTATTTT.

The V call is TRBV18, the J call TRBJ2-2, with 13 bases identical to TRBD2. J lost 4 bases, V lost 1 base, and 6 bases had no gene match. This CDR3 has 18 residues. CDR1 and CDR2 (germline): KGHSH, LQKENI. The CDR3 region has the DNA TGTGCCAGCTCACCACGGACTAGCGGGAGCGTAGGCACCGGGGAGCTGTTTTTT. Protein sequence: CASSPRTSGSVGTGELFF. The variable domain in full, completed from reference TRBV18 and TRBJ2-2, reads NAGVMQNPRHLVRRRGQEARLRCSPMKGHSHVYWYRQLPEEGLKFMVYLQKENIIDESGMPKERFSAEFPKEGPSILRIQQVVRGDSAAYFCASSPRTSGSVGTGELFFGEGSRLTVL.

This chain links TRBV5-1 with TRBJ1-3; D gene ambiguous. The CDR3 runs 17 residues. Trimming took 0 bases from V and 8 from J, leaving 21 bases between them. Looked up from germline, CDR1 is SGHRS and CDR2 is YFSETQ. CDR3 nucleotides: TGCGCCAGCAGCTTGGGACGGACTATACCCCGGGTAGACACCATATATTTT. Its translation: CASSLGRTIPRVDTIYF. Using reference TRBV5-1 and TRBJ1-3 for the parts outside the CDR3, the full variable domain is KAGVTQTPRYLIKTRGQQVTLSCSPISGHRSVSWYQQTPGQGLQFLFEYFSETQRNKGNFPGRFSGRQFSNSRSEMNVSTLELGDSALYLCASSLGRTIPRVDTIYFGEGSWLTVV.

This clone has only one observation. The CDR3 nucleotides are TGTGCCAGCAGTCGCGGGGGACCCTCTGGAAACACCATATATTTT. Protein product: CASSRGGPSGNTIYF. The chain is built from TRBV28 and TRBJ1-3; tentatively, D is TRBD1 (5 bases). The CDR3 spans 15 residues. The ends were cut back, 5 bases at V and 0 bases at J, with 11 bases in the middle. Germline CDR1 and CDR2: MDHEN and SYDVKM.

Within the sample, this clone is medium-sized. J is TRBJ1-1 and V is TRBV19, with D hard to call. V was clipped by 6 bases and J by 1 base, with 12 bases between them. The CDR3 has 14 residues. Germline V gene data show CDR1 as LNHDA and CDR2 as SQIVND (reference sequence). The CDR3 loop is CASRDPGRNTEAFF. In DNA form, the CDR3 reads TGTGCCAGTAGGGATCCCGGGAGGAACACTGAAGCTTTCTTT.

The sample holds one count of this clone. The rearrangement links TRBV28 to TRBJ2-7; 10 bases align to TRBD1. CDR1 is MDHEN and CDR2 is SYDVKM in the germline V gene. The CDR3 has 17 residues. The ends lost 4 bases at V and 0 bases at J; junction bases unmatched: 9. The CDR3 DNA sequence: TGTGCCAGCAGTTCCCATCCAGGGACAGGGGACTCCTACGAGCAGTACTTC. Translation gives CASSSHPGTGDSYEQYF.

This chain links TRBV19 with TRBJ1-4, with D maybe TRBD1 (6 bases). The CDR3 is 14 amino acids. Trimming left V 6 bases short and J 0 bases short, with 8 bases between. Per germline, CDR1 LNHDA and CDR2 SQIVND (reference sequence). DNA for the CDR3: TGTGCCAGTAGCTGGACAGCAACTAATGAAAAACTGTTTTTT. Translating gives CASSWTATNEKLFF.

V and J are TRBV5-6 and TRBJ2-1; 8 bases align to TRBD2. The V segment lost 2 bases and the J segment 4 bases; nucleotides outside the gene matches: 5. The germline V gene encodes CDR1 SGHDT and CDR2 YYEEEE. The CDR3 runs to 15 residues. As DNA, the CDR3 is TGTGCCAGCAGCTTCTCGGGAGGGCCTTACAATGAGCAGTTCTTC. As protein: CASSFSGGPYNEQFF.

The chain combines TRBV27 with TRBJ1-4; the match to TRBD1 covers 8 bases. The CDR3 covers 20 residues. Germline values: CDR1 MNHEY, CDR2 SMNVEV (reference sequence). The V segment lost 6 bases and the J segment 3 bases; nucleotides outside the gene matches: 21. CDR3 amino acids: CASSWGWTGMTDSSNEKLFF. The CDR3 bases are TGTGCCAGCAGCTGGGGATGGACAGGGATGACCGACTCATCTAATGAAAAACTGTTTTTT.

This clone was detected a few times. V and J are TRBV27 and TRBJ1-2; possible D gene TRBD1, 6 bases. The CDR3 contains 15 residues. V was cut by 5 bases and J by 1 base, with 14 bases left in between. CDR1 MNHEY and CDR2 SMNVEV come from the germline V gene (reference sequence). The CDR3 here is CASSRYLDSNYGYTF. As DNA, the CDR3 is TGTGCCAGCAGTCGCTACTTGGACAGTAACTATGGCTACACCTTC.

V usage is TRBV5-1 and J usage is TRBJ2-1; maybe TRBD2 (6 bases). Germline lookup yields CDR1 SGHRS and CDR2 YFSETQ. Trimming pared 4 bases from V and 1 base from J, leaving 18 bases between. CDR3 length: 17 amino acids. In DNA form, the CDR3 reads TGCGCCAGCAGCACCAGACTCGGGGGAGGTTCCTACAATGAGCAGTTCTTC. Translating it yields CASSTRLGGGSYNEQFF.